Each of the 22 T cell receptor beta chains below was sequenced from the same sample in a study of identical twins (dated by TCRdb to about 2016). The method was 5' RACE. Sequencing used an Illumina HiSeq 2000. TCRdb reprocessing: public reads trimmed at Q25 with fastp, clones called with MiXCR, in-frame beta chains kept. Each CDR3 protein gets just one entry, which takes the most common genes and DNA from the rows behind it. Present in this sample are 500,000 to 600,000 distinct CDR3 sequences, about 20% of which were seen just once. Jointly, the top ten make up roughly 0.91% of the sample. These data also formed part of another study, on T cells expressing NK-cell markers.

Input material: CD4+ T cells sorted from blood. These receptors were taken from a woman between 18 and 29 years old in good health.

This clonotype occurred a few times. The chain has TRBV6-1 and TRBJ2-7; either TRBD1 or TRBD2 may supply D (5 bases each). CDR1 MNHNS and CDR2 SASEGT come from the germline V gene. The V end was cut by 7 bases, the J end by 6 bases, with 16 bases between. The CDR3 spans 13 residues. This CDR3 is CASNVPGTGEQYF. DNA of the CDR3: TGTGCCAGCAACGTTCCAGGGACGGGCGAGCAGTACTTC.

There are many counts of this clonotype. This chain's CDR3 is CASRGLGADTQYF. In DNA form, the CDR3 reads TGTGCCAGCAGGGGCTTGGGTGCAGATACGCAGTATTTT. The chain has TRBV3-1 and TRBJ2-3; D gene ambiguous. The CDR3 runs 13 residues. The germline V gene encodes CDR1 LGHDT and CDR2 YNNKEL (reference sequence). Trimming cost V 6 bases and J 4 bases, with 11 bases left between them.

The chain couples TRBV6-5 to TRBJ2-3; either TRBD1 or TRBD2 may supply D (5 bases each). Trimming took 2 bases from V and 8 from J, leaving 26 bases between them. Per germline, CDR1 MNHEY and CDR2 SVGAGI. The CDR3 is 18 residues long. Here the CDR3 DNA reads TGTGCCAGCAGTTACCCCAAAAGGGACCGCAGTTTCTCAAGTACGCAGTATTTT. It specifies CASSYPKRDRSFSSTQYF.

The chain employs TRBV7-2 and TRBJ2-1; D may be TRBD2 (5 bases). CDR1 is SGHTA, CDR2 FQGNSA, per germline. This CDR3 spans 14 amino acids. Trimming pared 2 bases from V and 9 bases from J, leaving 14 bases between. CDR3 amino acids: CASSLTRWTVEQFF. The DNA of the CDR3 is TGTGCCAGCAGCTTAACCAGATGGACTGTTGAGCAGTTCTTC.

This clonotype was observed a handful of times. The chain recombines TRBV5-6 with TRBJ2-1; no definite D call. The V end lost 4 bases, the J end lost 7 bases, and 9 bases lay between the germline ends. From germline, CDR1 is SGHDT and CDR2 YYEEEE. This CDR3 is built from 12 residues. DNA for the CDR3: TGTGCCAGCAGCCGTGAAGAGAATGAGCAGTTCTTC. Translation: CASSREENEQFF.

The rearrangement links TRBV6-2 or TRBV6-3 to TRBJ2-3, with 12 bases fitting TRBD2. Germline V lookup: CDR1 MNHEY, CDR2 SVGEGT. The CDR3 runs 17 residues. V shed 4 bases and J 7 bases; nucleotides not matched to a gene: 12. The CDR3 region is CASSSWTSGIRSHTQYF. CDR3 sequence (DNA): TGTGCCAGCAGTTCCTGGACTAGCGGGATTCGTAGCCATACGCAGTATTTT.

V gene TRBV20-1 combines with J gene TRBJ1-4; 9 nucleotides agree with TRBD1. There are 16 residues in the CDR3. V was pared by 5 bases and J by 1 base, with 8 bases of the junction left unmatched. Germline CDR1 DFQATT, CDR2 SNEGSKA (reference sequence). The CDR3 nucleotides read TGCAGTGCTGAACAGGGGGCGGGAAGAACTAATGAAAAACTGTTTTTT. Amino acid sequence: CSAEQGAGRTNEKLFF.

V is TRBV11-3 and J is TRBJ2-1, with D tentatively TRBD1 (6 bases). Trimming took 1 base from V and 7 from J, leaving 17 bases between them. The CDR3 has 16 amino acids. Germline V gene data show CDR1 as SGHNT and CDR2 as YENEEA. The CDR3, as DNA: TGTGCCAGCAGCTTAGGTGAGGGGGTTGGGGAGAATGAGCAGTTCTTC. This sequence encodes CASSLGEGVGENEQFF.

This rearrangement joins TRBV20-1 to TRBJ2-1; D is possibly TRBD1 (5 bases). Deletions cut 2 bases from V and 6 bases from J, with 8 bases between. Germline V gives CDR1 DFQATT, CDR2 SNEGSKA (reference sequence). The CDR3 is made up of 12 amino acids. The CDR3 spells CSARRQGNEQFF. CDR3 in DNA: TGCAGTGCTAGAAGGCAGGGCAATGAGCAGTTCTTC.

A single count supports this clonotype. V usage is TRBV4-1 and J usage is TRBJ1-2; 7 positions match TRBD1. From germline, CDR1 is MGHRA and CDR2 YSYEKL. The V gene end was trimmed by 3 bases and the J gene end by 5 bases; junction bases not matched to a gene: 9. This CDR3 has 15 residues. The CDR3 reads CASSQPRQGWYGYTF. DNA of the CDR3: TGCGCCAGCAGCCAGCCTCGACAGGGTTGGTATGGCTACACCTTC.

V gene TRBV29-1 combines with J gene TRBJ1-1, with D hard to call. Germline CDR1 reads SQVTM; CDR2 reads ANQGSEA. Trimming took off 5 bases at V and 5 bases at J, with 9 bases between the two ends. This CDR3 has 11 residues. CDR3 region: CSVTRWTEAFF. DNA for the CDR3: TGCAGCGTTACTCGATGGACTGAAGCTTTCTTT.

The chain combines TRBV25-1 with TRBJ2-2; tentatively, D is TRBD2 (6 bases). Germline V CDR1 and CDR2: MGHDK, SYGVNS. The CDR3 loop spans 17 amino acids. Trimming removed 0 bases at V and 6 bases at J, with 17 bases between. The CDR3 DNA sequence: TGTGCCAGCAGTGAATATAACTCACGACTAGTTGCCGGGGAGCTGTTTTTT. Translation: CASSEYNSRLVAGELFF.

The chain recombines TRBV6-1 with TRBJ1-1; no reliable D call. The CDR3 totals 12 residues. The germline V and J ends were trimmed by 5 bases and 1 base, with 5 bases remaining between them. Germline V gene data show CDR1 as MNHNS and CDR2 as SASEGT. CDR3 loop: CASSTANTEAFF. DNA of the CDR3: TGTGCCAGCAGTACTGCGAACACTGAAGCTTTCTTT.

Only a few counts were recorded for this clonotype. The J gene is TRBJ2-7, the V gene TRBV11-3, with TRBD2 matching 8 bases. Germline assignment: CDR1 SGHNT and CDR2 YENEEA. The CDR3 totals 14 residues. With 0 bases clipped from V and 7 bases from J, the junction kept 5 bases outside the gene matches. The CDR3 loop reads CASSLDGLAGEQYF. The CDR3 DNA is TGTGCCAGCAGCTTAGATGGATTAGCGGGAGAGCAGTACTTC.

This chain connects TRBV7-7 to TRBJ2-3; 7 bases map to TRBD2. CDR1 and CDR2 (germline): SSHAT, FNYEAQ (reference sequence). V lost 5 bases, J lost 4 bases, and 9 bases stayed unmatched. This CDR3 spans 15 amino acids. The CDR3 nucleotides read TGTGCCAGCAGCCTAAAAGCGGGACCGGCAGATACGCAGTATTTT. This encodes CASSLKAGPADTQYF.

This clonotype was observed a few times. This chain connects TRBV7-8 to TRBJ2-7, with 10 bases lining up with TRBD1. The CDR3 is 16 residues long. Per germline, CDR1 SGHVS and CDR2 FQNEAQ. J was trimmed by 1 base and V by 2 bases; bases with no gene match: 5. The chain's CDR3 is CASSLLVGQGSYEQYF. The CDR3 bases are TGTGCCAGCAGCTTATTGGTGGGACAGGGGTCCTACGAGCAGTACTTC.

The chain joins TRBV10-3 to TRBJ2-4; weak D call: TRBD1 (6 bases). CDR3 size: 12 residues. Germline values: CDR1 ENHRY, CDR2 SYGVKD. The V end lost 9 bases, the J end lost 6 bases, and 12 bases lay between the germline ends. In DNA form, the CDR3 reads TGTGCCATAGCGGACAGCCGAAACATTCAGTACTTC. Translating gives CAIADSRNIQYF.

This clonotype was counted a few times. This chain joins TRBV7-9 and TRBJ2-5, with D unclear. The CDR3 totals 14 residues. Germline V CDR1 and CDR2: SEHNR, FQNEAQ (reference sequence). The V end was cut by 5 bases, the J end by 1 base, with 11 bases between. In nucleotides, the CDR3 is TGTGCCAGCAGCCTCCCTTCTGGCCAAGAGACCCAGTACTTC. It translates to CASSLPSGQETQYF.

This clonotype was recorded at least ten times. V and J are TRBV5-1 and TRBJ2-1, with 10 bases identical to TRBD2. Per germline, CDR1 SGHRS and CDR2 YFSETQ. CDR3 length equals 15 residues. The trim removed 0 bases at V and 9 bases at J, leaving 6 bases unmatched. CDR3 protein: CASSLVIAGGGEQFF. DNA for the CDR3: TGCGCCAGCAGCTTGGTGATAGCGGGAGGAGGTGAGCAGTTCTTC.

In this sample, this clonotype turned up once. The V and J genes are TRBV27 and TRBJ2-1; 8 bases are a match to TRBD2. V shed 5 bases, J shed 7 bases, and the junction held 7 bases outside the gene matches. The CDR3 runs 14 residues. Per the germline V gene, CDR1 is MNHEY and CDR2 is SMNVEV (reference sequence). CDR3 DNA: TGTGCCAGCAGTCCCGGGGGGGCGAGAAATGAGCAGTTCTTC. It codes for CASSPGGARNEQFF.

In its sample, this clonotype was seen a few times. The rearrangement joins TRBV4-2 to TRBJ2-2; no clear D. The germline V and J ends were trimmed by 1 base and 1 base, with 10 bases remaining between them. The CDR3 is 16 amino acids. Looked up from germline, CDR1 is LGHNA and CDR2 is YNFKEQ. The CDR3 protein is CASSQGFGGNTGELFF. The DNA of the CDR3 is TGTGCCAGCAGCCAAGGGTTCGGCGGGAACACCGGGGAGCTGTTTTTT.

This chain uses TRBV9 with TRBJ1-1; D gene uncertain. V was clipped by 7 bases and J by 5 bases, with 21 bases between them. CDR1 SGDLS and CDR2 YYNGEE come from the germline V gene. The CDR3 length is 15 residues. The CDR3 loop reads CASGPGREVTTEAFF. The CDR3 DNA is TGTGCCAGCGGTCCTGGGCGGGAAGTGACGACTGAAGCTTTCTTT.